Described below is a single T cell receptor beta chain sequence and its context. Its antigen is currently unknown. The data were taken from a study of shared clonotypes between healthy human individuals. Study background: A donor's plate count was three for CD4 naive and three for CD4 memory; CD8 naive had two and CD8 memory one.

Here immunoSEQ multiplex PCR was the method, and the copy in TCRdb shows in-frame clones only, minus some. Altogether a few million clones are present, over 85% being singletons, with the ten largest covering 0.39%. Broader study findings: Rarefaction curves obtained for sorted subsets showed sequencing incomplete despite large depth. Unshared clonotypes carried lower generation probabilities than those common to all four donors.

This clonotype was sampled from a man between 18 and 35 years old in good health. Some clones in this sample may be carry-over from other donors' samples. The specimen was naive CD4+ T cells from PBMCs. Regarding subset: CD45RA+ positively selected.

The CDR3 DNA sequence: TGTGCCAGCAGCTTAGCGGGCCATAGGGGGAATGAGCAGTTCTTC. Its translation: CASSLAGHRGNEQFF. The chain has TRBV7-9 and TRBJ2-1; D is perhaps TRBD1 (6 bases). Germline V lookup: CDR1 SEHNR, CDR2 FQNEAQ (reference sequence). The CDR3 extends over 15 amino acids. V gave up 0 bases and J gave up 7 bases, with 13 bases separating them.